The following is a T cell receptor (beta chain) sequence with its context. Its antigen is as yet unknown. The data are from a study of CD8 T cells in ankylosing spondylitis. The study's findings and limits: Blood from ankylosing spondylitis patients appeared to carry a characteristic roughly 8-variant TCR beta motif. Disease-linked clones were CD8+ and relatively rare in peripheral blood.

TCRdb passed the 5' RACE reads through MiXCR, listing each CDR3 protein once. Among around 220,000 distinct CDR3 sequences listed, 15% to 20% were seen once. V shed 3 bases, J shed 2 bases, and the junction held 6 bases outside the gene matches. CDR3 length: 17 amino acids. Germline CDR1 is SGHTA and CDR2 is FQGNSA. V and J are TRBV7-2 and TRBJ2-2; TRBD1 agrees at 10 bases. This TCR derives from a male donor with ankylosing spondylitis. The specimen was blood, either unsorted or a sorted T cell fraction (not recorded which). This CDR3 is CASSFGRTGGNTGELFF. Here the CDR3 DNA reads TGTGCCAGCAGCTTCGGAAGGACAGGGGGAAACACCGGGGAGCTGTTTTTT.